Listed below are T cell receptor beta chains from one sample, sequenced in a study of blood T cell repertoires in COVID-19. Data came from immunoSEQ multiplex PCR; TCRdb stores just in-frame clones and leaves some out. The sample shows approximately 170,000 clones, approximately 86% of them seen only once. Sequenced material: peripheral blood. The receptors come from a woman of 80 years or more with active or convalescent COVID-19. Each CDR3 is given with its conserved first and last residue. D genes are given only for firm matches. Size is omitted from some rows. Given values are once, few, many or a class for expanded clones.

TGTGCCACCATCCCCCTTTGTGACACTGAAGCTTTCTTT	CATIPLCDTEAFF	.	TRBJ1-1	TRBV24-1	.
TGTGCCAGCAGCGCCACCGGGACAGTTCGGAATTCACCCCTCCACTTT	CASSATGTVRNSPLHF	.	TRBJ1-6	TRBV9	TRBD1
TGTGCCAGTAGTAGGCTCCCCCAGGGTAACAATGAGCAGTTCTTC	CASSRLPQGNNEQFF	few	TRBJ2-1	TRBV19	.
TGCGCCAGCAGCTTGCAGGGACACTACACTGAAGCTTTCTTT	CASSLQGHYTEAFF	few	TRBJ1-1	TRBV5-1	.
TGCGCCAGCAGCTTGGCGCCTGGACTAAATCAGCCCCAGCATTTT	CASSLAPGLNQPQHF	.	TRBJ1-5	TRBV5-1	.
TGTGCCAGCAGCCCCAGGGACAGGCTGGTTACACCCCTCCACTTT	CASSPRDRLVTPLHF	.	TRBJ1-6	TRBV11-2	TRBD1
TGTGCCAGCAGCCCCTCAGAGAACACTGAAGCTTTCTTT	CASSPSENTEAFF	.	TRBJ1-1	TRBV7-9	.
TGTGCCAGCAGTATACAGAAACAGGCCTGGGACACTGAAGCTTTCTTT	CASSIQKQAWDTEAFF	.	TRBJ1-1	TRBV28	.
TGTGCCAGCAGCGTAACATCAGGGGACACTGAAGCTTTCTTT	CASSVTSGDTEAFF	few	TRBJ1-1	TRBV7-9	.
TGTGCCAGCAGCCTCGAGCCCGGGACAGGGGTCCACGAGCAGTACTTC	CASSLEPGTGVHEQYF	once	TRBJ2-7	TRBV9	TRBD1
TGTGCCAGCAGCCAAGGGCGGTGGACTAGCGGGGTTGGGAGCACAGATACGCAGTATTTT	CASSQGRWTSGVGSTDTQYF	.	TRBJ2-3	TRBV7-6	TRBD2
TGCGCCAGCAGCTGGACGGGGTATAATGAGCAGTTCTTC	CASSWTGYNEQFF	once	TRBJ2-1	TRBV5-1	.
TGTGCCAGCAGTCGACGACAGGGGACGCAGCCCCAGCATTTT	CASSRRQGTQPQHF	.	TRBJ1-5	TRBV6-5	TRBD1
TGTGCCAGCAGTGAAGCGGGCAGCCACCCTAATGAGCAGTTCTTC	CASSEAGSHPNEQFF	.	TRBJ2-1	TRBV6-1	.
TGTGCCTCCCCCCAGGGGGCGGGGGAGACCCAGTACTTC	CASPQGAGETQYF	.	TRBJ2-5	TRBV30	TRBD1
TGTGCCAGCAGTGAAGCGCTCGTAAGGGAGTTGGATGGCTACACCTTC	CASSEALVRELDGYTF	.	TRBJ1-2	TRBV6-1	.
TGTGCCAGCAGTGAAGGGGCCGACTATAGCTACACCTTC	CASSEGADYSYTF	once	TRBJ1-2	TRBV6-1	.
TGTGCCAGCAGTTCCCTTTTGGGCAAAGAGACCCAGTACTTC	CASSSLLGKETQYF	.	TRBJ2-5	TRBV28	.
TGTGCCAGCTCACCACCTACTGGGGCCATAATGAACACTGAAGCTTTCTTT	CASSPPTGAIMNTEAFF	.	TRBJ1-1	TRBV18	.
TGTGCCAGCAGCCCGAGCCTCACCGGGGAGCTGTTTTTT	CASSPSLTGELFF	.	TRBJ2-2	TRBV7-9	.
TGTGCCAGCAGTTCGGCCGGGACAGGGGGCTATGAGCAGTTCTTC	CASSSAGTGGYEQFF	.	TRBJ2-1	TRBV11-3	TRBD1
TGTGCCTGGAGTAGGAGGTCTGGAAACACCATATATTTT	CAWSRRSGNTIYF	.	TRBJ1-3	TRBV30	.
TGTGCCAGCAGGGGTCAGGGATGGGGCAATCAGCCCCAGCATTTT	CASRGQGWGNQPQHF	.	TRBJ1-5	TRBV2	.
TGTGCCAGCAGTCCGGACAGGGGGCTTGAAAACACCATATATTTT	CASSPDRGLENTIYF	.	TRBJ1-3	TRBV2	TRBD1
TGTGCCAGTAGGCGACAGGGGACTAACTATGGCTACACCTTC	CASRRQGTNYGYTF	.	TRBJ1-2	TRBV19	TRBD1
TGTGCCAGCAGCTTAGGGGCAGGGTTGAGCAATCAGCCCCAGCATTTT	CASSLGAGLSNQPQHF	.	TRBJ1-5	TRBV11-3	.
TGTGCCAGCAGTAGTCTGCTCCTGGGAGACAAAAATGAGCAGTTCTTC	CASSSLLLGDKNEQFF	.	TRBJ2-1	TRBV19	.
TGTGCCAGTAGTATCCGGGGGAGTATCAACACTGAAGCTTTCTTT	CASSIRGSINTEAFF	.	TRBJ1-1	TRBV19	.
TGTGCCACCAGTGATTTTGGTAGCGGGAACACCGGGGAGCTGTTTTTT	CATSDFGSGNTGELFF	.	TRBJ2-2	TRBV24-1	.
TGTGCCAGCAGCTTGGTGGCGGCGACCTCTGGAAACACCATATATTTT	CASSLVAATSGNTIYF	.	TRBJ1-3	TRBV5-4	.
TGTGCCAGCAGTCCGCCGGGACTAGCCTCGGAGACCCAGTACTTC	CASSPPGLASETQYF	.	TRBJ2-5	TRBV28	TRBD2
TGTGCCAGCAGCGTAAGTTCGGGAGTAGATACGCAGTATTTT	CASSVSSGVDTQYF	.	TRBJ2-3	TRBV9	.
TGTGCCAGCAGTCTGACAGGGATGAGCGAGCAGTACTTC	CASSLTGMSEQYF	few	TRBJ2-7	TRBV28	TRBD1
TGCGCCAGCAGCCAAGTTGACAGCCGTAATGAAAAACTGTTTTTT	CASSQVDSRNEKLFF	.	TRBJ1-4	TRBV4-1	.
TGTGCCAGCAGCTTTAGGACAGGGGACTATGGCTACACCTTC	CASSFRTGDYGYTF	.	TRBJ1-2	TRBV7-9	TRBD1
TGTGCCAGCAGCGAGGGACTAGCGGGGAATGAGCAGTTCTTC	CASSEGLAGNEQFF	.	TRBJ2-1	TRBV7-8	TRBD2
TGTGCCAGCAGCCGGCAGGGCACCGACGAGCAGTACTTC	CASSRQGTDEQYF	once	TRBJ2-7	TRBV3-1/TRBV3-2	.
TGCAGTGCTAGCTCGGGTCAGCCCCAGCATTTT	CSASSGQPQHF	.	TRBJ1-5	TRBV20-1	.
TGTGCCAGCAGCTCCTACCGGGACAGTGGGGGCTACACCTTC	CASSSYRDSGGYTF	once	TRBJ1-2	TRBV7-8	TRBD1
TGTGCCAGCAGCTTGGGGGGACTAGCGGGGAACTACGAGCAGTACTTC	CASSLGGLAGNYEQYF	.	TRBJ2-7	TRBV5-4	TRBD2
TGTGCCAGCAGTACGGGGAGTTGGGACTATGGCTACACCTTC	CASSTGSWDYGYTF	few	TRBJ1-2	TRBV7-9	.
TGTGCCAGCAGTTTACCTGGACTAGACAATGAGCAGTTCTTC	CASSLPGLDNEQFF	few	TRBJ2-1	TRBV27	TRBD2
TGCGCCAGCAGCTTCCCCCCACTACTAGAGACGCAGTTCTTC	CASSFPPLLETQFF	.	TRBJ2-1	TRBV5-1	.
TGTGCCAGTAGTATAGACGCGGGGAATAATTCACCCCTCCACTTT	CASSIDAGNNSPLHF	.	TRBJ1-6	TRBV19	.
TGTGCCAGCAGCGTAACCGCAGGGGGCTCGAACACCGGGGAGCTGTTTTTT	CASSVTAGGSNTGELFF	.	TRBJ2-2	TRBV11-3	TRBD1
TGTGCCATCCGCCTAGCGGGAGGCCCCTACGAGCAGTACTTC	CAIRLAGGPYEQYF	.	TRBJ2-7	TRBV10-3	TRBD2
TGTGCCAGCGAATCCCCCCCGGGACATAAGGGCCAGCCCCAGCATTTT	CASESPPGHKGQPQHF	.	TRBJ1-5	TRBV21-1	.
TGTGCCAGCAGCCAAGAGGGGGGGCTTCTTTCACCCCTCCACTTT	CASSQEGGLLSPLHF	.	TRBJ1-6	TRBV14	.
TGTGCCAGCAGTAGACTAGCGGGAGATGAGCAGTTCTTC	CASSRLAGDEQFF	.	TRBJ2-1	TRBV2	TRBD2
TGTGCCAGCAGCTTAATTTCTATCGGACAGGGTTCCACTGAAGCTTTCTTT	CASSLISIGQGSTEAFF	few	TRBJ1-1	TRBV7-3	TRBD1
TGTGCCAGTGGAGGACGTAACAATGAGCAGTTCTTC	CASGGRNNEQFF	.	TRBJ2-1	TRBV28	.
TGTGCCAGTAGTCCAAGAGGGGGCCCCAATGAAAAACTGTTTTTT	CASSPRGGPNEKLFF	.	TRBJ1-4	TRBV19	TRBD1
TGTGCCAGCAGCTCGACAGGGTACAATCAGCCCCAGCATTTT	CASSSTGYNQPQHF	.	TRBJ1-5	TRBV6-5	TRBD1
TGTGCCATCCAGGAGAGGGGAGGCAATGAGCAGTTCTTC	CAIQERGGNEQFF	.	TRBJ2-1	TRBV6-5	.
TGTGCCACCACCACTAAGGTGGGTAATGAGCAGTTCTTC	CATTTKVGNEQFF	once	TRBJ2-1	TRBV19	.
TGTGCCAGCAGTTACGTACAGGCGGCTGAAGCTTTCTTT	CASSYVQAAEAFF	.	TRBJ1-1	TRBV6-5	.
TGTGCCAGCAGCCCGCGGACAGGCTACACCTTC	CASSPRTGYTF	.	TRBJ1-2	TRBV11-2	.
TGTGCCAGCAGCGTAACTAGCGGGAGGGCAGGTGAGCAGTTCTTC	CASSVTSGRAGEQFF	many	TRBJ2-1	TRBV9	TRBD2